This T cell receptor beta chain derives from a study of beta chain features in type 1 diabetes. This clone was seen more than once but under ten times. The CDR3 consists of 13 residues. V dropped 6 bases and J dropped 1 base, with 7 bases sitting between them. Expressed TCRB transcripts were sequenced because the isolated RNA had all been reverse transcribed beforehand. The assay was immunoSEQ multiplex PCR, and TCRdb's table has in-frame clones only and misses some. The data contain around 320,000 clones, approximately 14% of them seen just once; the ten biggest clones take up more than 6.5%. The source is a man aged 25-45 years in good health. The sequenced sample consisted of central memory CD4+ T cells from blood. This chain uses TRBV23-1 with TRBJ1-3, with D unclear. TRBV23-1 is labeled an ORF, and its function is uncertain. The DNA of the CDR3 is TGCGCCAGCAGCCATGGATCTGGAAACACCATATATTTT. Translating it yields CASSHGSGNTIYF.